Sequencing of this T cell receptor beta chain was carried out in a study of T cell responses to AZD1222 COVID-19 vaccine. Assay used: immunoSEQ multiplex PCR; TCRdb lists only in-frame clones, some missing. The sample has 100,000 to 130,000 clones, 87% seen once. After removal of 2 bases from V and 6 bases from J, the junction contained 7 bases not matched to a gene. CDR3 length: 14 amino acids. The germline V gene encodes CDR1 LGHDT and CDR2 YNNKEL (reference sequence). Sequencing used peripheral blood, obtained 28 days after the second AZD1222 dose. The V and J genes are TRBV3-1 (or the pseudogene TRBV3-2) and TRBJ2-7, with 7 bases identical to TRBD1. The receptor comes from an adult who received the AZD1222 COVID-19 vaccine. Here the CDR3 DNA reads TGTGCCAGCAGCCAATTACAGGGGTACGGCGAGCAGTACTTC. It is translated as CASSQLQGYGEQYF.